This is a list of T cell receptor beta chains from one sample in a study of identical twins. MiXCR, applied by TCRdb to the 5' RACE reads, yields one record per CDR3 protein. The sample contains 200,000 to 250,000 distinct CDR3 sequences, roughly 7.5% of which appear only once. This same sample was also part of a study on yellow fever vaccine responses in identical twins.

The sample was memory (CD45RO+) T cells sorted from blood. These receptors originate from a young woman in good health. Each CDR3 is given with its conserved first and last residue. D genes are given only for firm matches. A row's size may be missing; if present it is once, few, many or a size class.

TRBJ2-7	TRBV5-6	NA	NA	TGTGCCAGCAATCGCCTGGACAGCTCCTACGAGCAGTACTTC	CASNRLDSSYEQYF
TRBJ2-3	TRBV6-1	NA	TRBD1	TGTGCCAGCAGTCGGACAGGCGGCGAGGGCACAGATACGCAGTATTTT	CASSRTGGEGTDTQYF
TRBJ2-2	TRBV7-7	NA	NA	TGTGCTAGCAGCCCTACAGGGATCATGACCGGGGAGCTGTTTTTT	CASSPTGIMTGELFF
TRBJ2-3	TRBV20-1	few	TRBD2	TGCAGTGCTAGAGATTCCGGGAGGAAAGATACGCAGTATTTT	CSARDSGRKDTQYF
TRBJ2-7	TRBV2	NA	NA	TGTGCCAGCAGTGAAGCTGGGTGGATGGGCGAGCAGTACTTC	CASSEAGWMGEQYF
TRBJ2-1	TRBV30	NA	TRBD1	TGTGCCTGGAATTCGGGGACAGGTCCCTCCTACAATGAGCAGTTCTTC	CAWNSGTGPSYNEQFF
TRBJ1-2	TRBV5-6	few	NA	TGTGCCAGCCGAACCGGGGTGGGCCTAAAAAGGTCCTATGGCTACACCTTC	CASRTGVGLKRSYGYTF
TRBJ2-3	TRBV24-1	many	NA	TGTGCCACCAGTGATTTTGCCAGCACAGATACGCAGTATTTT	CATSDFASTDTQYF
TRBJ2-2	TRBV9	few	NA	TGTGCCAGCAGGGTGGGAGCGGGTAACACCGGGGAGCTGTTTTTT	CASRVGAGNTGELFF
TRBJ1-1	TRBV27	NA	TRBD1	TGTGCCAGCAGTCCATGGACAGGGGGGGGCACTGAAGCTTTCTTT	CASSPWTGGGTEAFF
TRBJ2-3	TRBV7-9	many	NA	TGTGCCAGCAGCTTAGGGGATTTCAGCACAGATACGCAGTATTTT	CASSLGDFSTDTQYF
TRBJ2-5	TRBV7-2	NA	NA	TGTGCCAGCAGCTTAGTGCAGGGTGGGGAGACCCAGTACTTC	CASSLVQGGETQYF
TRBJ1-2	TRBV27	few	NA	TGTGCCAGCAGTGGAAGGGCGGGTGGCTACACCTTC	CASSGRAGGYTF
TRBJ2-7	TRBV7-2	NA	TRBD1	TGTGCCAGCAGCTTAGCTTTGGGACAGGGCTTCGGCGAGCAGTACTTC	CASSLALGQGFGEQYF
TRBJ1-2	TRBV4-2	few	NA	TGTGCCAGCAGCCAAGAGGTCGTACAGAACTATGGCTACACCTTC	CASSQEVVQNYGYTF
TRBJ1-6	TRBV28	NA	TRBD1	TGTGCCAGCAGTTTAGCTCATAGGGGACAGGGATGCCACTTT	CASSLAHRGQGCHF
TRBJ2-7	TRBV6-1	few	TRBD1	TGTGCCAGCAGCAAGGGGACAGGCCGCTACGAGCAGTACTTC	CASSKGTGRYEQYF
TRBJ1-2	TRBV28	few	NA	TGTGCCAGCATGGGCTTCCCCCACTATGGCTACACCTTC	CASMGFPHYGYTF
TRBJ2-5	TRBV7-2	many	NA	TGTGCCAGCAGCTTAAAGTCGGGGCCTCAAGAGACCCAGTACTTC	CASSLKSGPQETQYF
TRBJ1-2	TRBV7-2	many	NA	TGTGCCAGCAGCTTAGTACTATCTGGCTACACCTTC	CASSLVLSGYTF
TRBJ2-7	TRBV20-1	many	NA	TGCAGTGCCGTTGTCGTGGGGCAGCAGTACTTC	CSAVVVGQQYF
TRBJ2-1	TRBV29-1	NA	NA	TGCAGCGTTGAAGACCAATTATACAATGAGCAGTTCTTC	CSVEDQLYNEQFF
TRBJ2-1	TRBV2	many	NA	TGTGCCAGCAGAGAGGGACTCCCCTCTTACAATGAGCAGTTCTTC	CASREGLPSYNEQFF
TRBJ2-1	TRBV7-8	few	NA	TGTGCCAGCAGCCGAAGTCTAGCGCACTCCTACAATGAGCAGTTCTTC	CASSRSLAHSYNEQFF
TRBJ2-7	TRBV20-1	NA	TRBD2	TGCAGTGCTAGGCCAAGGACTAGCGGGATCGTGTACGAGCAGTACTTC	CSARPRTSGIVYEQYF